This TCR beta chain comes out of a study of T-cell memory formation after mild COVID-19. Whole-study findings and limits: Clonal second-wave expansions that peaked on day 37 had unconfirmed SARS-CoV-2 specificity. Shrinking CD4+ clones were chiefly CM and EM; CD8+ ones were chiefly EMRA. Certain responding clones were present in pre-infection memory, suggesting participation of cross-reactive memory.

V lost 5 bases, J lost 4 bases, and 4 bases lay in between. The CDR3 extends over 11 amino acids. CDR1 and CDR2 (germline): KGHDR, SFDVKD. For this clonotype: Antigen specificity is unknown. This sequence may be a read error, since a much larger clone differs from it by one base.

From 5'RACE with constant-segment primers came TCR alpha and TCR beta cDNA libraries that carried sample barcodes and UMIs. TCRdb recomputed calls from the 5' RACE reads with MiXCR, one row per CDR3 protein. The sample gives around 200,000 distinct CDR3 sequences, over 9.5% of which show up once; roughly 4% is in the top ten. Specimen: PBMCs or a T cell subset sorted from them (not recorded which). This sequence was found in a man between 18 and 29 years old who had mild COVID-19 (a few samples of this study predate the infection). Cell type and time point are not known. The J gene is TRBJ2-5, the V gene TRBV24-1; D gene ambiguous. The CDR3 here is CATSVGETQYF. The DNA of the CDR3 is TGTGCCACCAGTGTGGGAGAGACCCAGTACTTC.